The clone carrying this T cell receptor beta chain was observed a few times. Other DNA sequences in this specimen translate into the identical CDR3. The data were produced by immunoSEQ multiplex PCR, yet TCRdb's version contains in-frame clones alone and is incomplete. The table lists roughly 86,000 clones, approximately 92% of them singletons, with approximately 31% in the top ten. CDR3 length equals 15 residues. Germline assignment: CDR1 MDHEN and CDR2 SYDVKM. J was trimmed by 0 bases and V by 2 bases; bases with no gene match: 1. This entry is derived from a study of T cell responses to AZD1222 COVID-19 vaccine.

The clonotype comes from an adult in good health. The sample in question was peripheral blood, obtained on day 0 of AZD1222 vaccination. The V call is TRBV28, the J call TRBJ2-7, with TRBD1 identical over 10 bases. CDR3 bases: TGTGCCAGCAGTTTACGGACAGGGGGCTCCTACGAGCAGTACTTC. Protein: CASSLRTGGSYEQYF.